The 29 T cell receptor beta chains presented below share a single source sample, sequenced in a study of blood T cells in healthy people across ages. Together with a sample-barcoded 5' primer, a J-beta primer mix was included in a second PCR lasting roughly 6 to 12 cycles. TCRdb re-called the 5' RACE reads through MiXCR, storing one row per CDR3 protein. The profile shows approximately 1,000,000 distinct CDR3 sequences, around 45% of them singletons. Sequencing was carried out using blood. The source is a woman between 55 and 75 years old in good health.

This chain links TRBV20-1 with TRBJ2-5, with D perhaps matching TRBD2 (5 bases). TRBJ2-7 matches the DNA end more closely, so the J call is doubtful. Germline-derived CDR1 and CDR2 are DFQATT and SNEGSKA (reference sequence). This CDR3 comprises 14 residues. The CDR3 coding sequence is TGCAGTGCTAGAGATTCCCGGGGAACGTACGAGCAGTACTTC. Protein sequence: CSARDSRGTYEQYF.

The gene calls are TRBV6-5 and TRBJ2-1; no clear D. From germline, CDR1 is MNHEY and CDR2 SVGAGI. There are 13 residues in the CDR3. Trimming left V 2 bases short and J 4 bases short, with 6 bases between. CDR3 coding DNA: TGTGCCAGCAGTTACGGTCAGTACAATGAGCAGTTCTTC. It encodes CASSYGQYNEQFF.

V is TRBV20-1 and J is TRBJ1-1, with D unclear. The V gene lost 2 bases and the J gene lost 4 bases, with 8 bases spanning the gap. The CDR3 runs to 12 residues. Germline V gene sequence: CDR1 DFQATT, CDR2 SNEGSKA (reference sequence). The CDR3 here is CSARRQLTEAFF. The CDR3 nucleotides are TGCAGTGCTAGAAGGCAGCTCACTGAAGCTTTCTTT.

There are a few counts of this clonotype. This chain uses TRBV25-1 with TRBJ1-2, with D unclear. CDR1 MGHDK and CDR2 SYGVNS come from the germline V gene. The CDR3 extends over 14 amino acids. V lost 2 bases to trimming and J lost 4 bases, with 11 bases between them. CDR3 protein: CASSEIGKSYGYTF. The DNA of the CDR3 is TGTGCCAGCAGTGAAATAGGGAAAAGCTATGGCTACACCTTC.

The chain joins TRBV29-1 to TRBJ1-1; the D is unclear. V lost 5 bases to trimming and J lost 1 base, with 5 bases between them. CDR3 size: 11 residues. Germline V gene sequence: CDR1 SQVTM, CDR2 ANQGSEA. The CDR3 sequence: CSVSGNTEAFF. The CDR3 region has the DNA TGCAGCGTTTCTGGGAACACTGAAGCTTTCTTT.

V is TRBV9 and J is TRBJ2-1; D is possibly TRBD2 (5 bases). CDR1 is SGDLS, CDR2 YYNGEE, per germline. V lost 4 bases and J 1 base, leaving 24 bases between the germline ends. The CDR3 runs to 19 residues. CDR3 in amino acids: CASSPHVGLKGGSYNEQFF. CDR3 in DNA: TGTGCCAGCAGCCCTCATGTGGGGTTAAAGGGCGGGTCCTACAATGAGCAGTTCTTC.

This clonotype was counted ten times or more. This chain joins TRBV9 and TRBJ1-2, with a possible D match to TRBD1 (5 bases). The CDR3 runs to 15 residues. Germline V gene sequence: CDR1 SGDLS, CDR2 YYNGEE. Trimming removed 0 bases at V and 4 bases at J, with 13 bases between. The CDR3: CASSVVPGGSYGYTF. For the CDR3, the DNA is TGTGCCAGCAGCGTAGTGCCCGGGGGGAGCTATGGCTACACCTTC.

The CDR3 spells CASSFRSDVRQQYF. The DNA for the CDR3 is TGTGCCAGCAGTTTTCGTAGCGATGTGCGTCAGCAGTACTTC. The genes are TRBV28 and TRBJ2-7; D is possibly TRBD2 (5 bases). The V gene lost 3 bases and the J gene lost 8 bases, with 17 bases spanning the gap. This CDR3 comprises 14 residues. Germline V gene lookup returns CDR1 MDHEN and CDR2 SYDVKM.

This clonotype occurred a few times. This rearrangement joins TRBV27 to TRBJ2-1; D remains unclear. From germline, CDR1 is MNHEY and CDR2 SMNVEV (reference sequence). The CDR3 covers 14 residues. Trimming left V 2 bases short and J 4 bases short, with 9 bases between. This CDR3 is CASSLEVQYNEQFF. The CDR3, as DNA: TGTGCCAGCAGTTTAGAGGTACAATACAATGAGCAGTTCTTC.

This clonotype was seen a handful of times. V is TRBV28 and J is TRBJ2-5; 9 bases align to TRBD1. Germline CDR1 MDHEN, CDR2 SYDVKM. J lost 3 bases, V lost 6 bases, and 8 bases had no gene match. The CDR3 runs to 15 residues. CDR3 in amino acids: CASSNPGTGKETQYF. CDR3 DNA sequence: TGTGCCAGCAGCAATCCCGGGACAGGGAAAGAGACCCAGTACTTC.

The chain joins TRBV4-1 to TRBJ2-2; the D is unclear. The CDR3 extends over 15 amino acids. CDR1 and CDR2 from the germline V gene are MGHRA and YSYEKL. Between the trimmed V and J ends, which lost 0 bases and 6 bases, there was a span of 11 bases. CDR3 sequence: CASSQDFQLAGELFF. Here the CDR3 DNA reads TGCGCCAGCAGCCAAGATTTCCAGTTGGCCGGGGAGCTGTTTTTT.

J is TRBJ2-1 and V is TRBV12-3 or TRBV12-4, with D possibly being TRBD1 or TRBD2 (6 bases each). The CDR3 sequence is 16 residues long. The V gene lost 6 bases and the J gene lost 2 bases, with 17 bases spanning the gap. The CDR3 DNA is TGTGCCAGCAGCCCACCCGGCGGGACACCCTACAATGAGCAGTTCTTC. Its translation is CASSPPGGTPYNEQFF.

This clonotype was seen more than once but under ten times. This chain joins TRBV7-9 and TRBJ2-7; D is unclear. CDR1 is SEHNR and CDR2 is FQNEAQ in the germline V gene (reference sequence). This CDR3 comprises 14 residues. V gave up 5 bases and J gave up 0 bases, with 11 bases separating them. CDR3 amino acids: CASSLQPSSYEQYF. CDR3 coding DNA: TGTGCCAGCAGCCTTCAGCCGAGCTCCTACGAGCAGTACTTC.

This rearrangement joins TRBV2 to TRBJ2-1, with 11 bases aligning to TRBD2. CDR3 length: 13 residues. Unmatched junction bases numbered 7, after V lost 4 bases and J lost 14 bases. Germline V gene lookup returns CDR1 SNHLY and CDR2 FYNNEI. CDR3 DNA: TGTGCCAGCAGTGGAACTAGCGGGAGAGTTAAGTTCTTC. It is translated as CASSGTSGRVKFF.

There are a few counts of this clonotype. The chain links TRBV5-1 to TRBJ1-2; 10 positions match TRBD1. CDR1 is SGHRS, CDR2 YFSETQ, per germline. V was pared by 5 bases and J by 3 bases, with 7 bases of the junction left unmatched. CDR3 size: 15 residues. CDR3 DNA sequence: TGCGCCAGCAGGACAGGGGGCGGTCTTCACTATGGCTACACCTTC. Translating it yields CASRTGGGLHYGYTF. The variable domain in full, completed from reference TRBV5-1 and TRBJ1-2, reads KAGVTQTPRYLIKTRGQQVTLSCSPISGHRSVSWYQQTPGQGLQFLFEYFSETQRNKGNFPGRFSGRQFSNSRSEMNVSTLELGDSALYLCASRTGGGLHYGYTFGSGTRLTVV.

The chain is built from TRBV5-6 and TRBJ2-5; D not resolved. Per germline, CDR1 SGHDT and CDR2 YYEEEE. The CDR3 consists of 15 residues. V lost 4 bases and J lost 1, with 14 bases in between. The CDR3 DNA reads TGTGCCAGCAGCCGAACAACAGCCACCCAAGAGACCCAGTACTTC. The encoded protein is CASSRTTATQETQYF.

This clonotype was observed a handful of times. This chain joins TRBV12-3 or TRBV12-4 and TRBJ2-2; possible D gene TRBD1, 6 bases. The CDR3 spans 15 residues. Trimming shortened V by 3 bases and J by 2 bases, and 10 bases separated the two germline ends. As DNA, the CDR3 is TGTGCCAGCAGTTTTCGGACAGTCAACACCGGGGAGCTGTTTTTT. It encodes CASSFRTVNTGELFF.

This chain joins TRBV6-1 and TRBJ1-2, with a tentative D call TRBD1 (6 bases). The ends were cut back, 4 bases at V and 0 bases at J, with 12 bases in the middle. The CDR3 spans 15 residues. Germline V gives CDR1 MNHNS, CDR2 SASEGT. The CDR3 reads CASSAGQSTNYGYTF. CDR3 DNA: TGTGCCAGCAGTGCAGGACAGTCAACTAACTATGGCTACACCTTC.

There are a few counts of this clonotype. V gene TRBV15 combines with J gene TRBJ2-7; tentatively, D is TRBD2 (6 bases). In germline, CDR1 is LNHNV, CDR2 YYDKDF (reference sequence). There are 17 residues in the CDR3. Trimming removed 2 bases from V and 2 bases from J, with 19 bases in between. The CDR3 DNA reads TGTGCCACCAGCAGAAGAGCCGGGGTGGCTAGCGCCTACGAGCAGTACTTC. Protein: CATSRRAGVASAYEQYF.

This clonotype was counted ten times or more. The rearrangement uses TRBV27 and TRBJ2-7, with 8 positions matching TRBD1. V trimming: 4 bases; J trimming: 2 bases; junction bases outside the gene matches: 7. Per the germline V gene, CDR1 is MNHEY and CDR2 is SMNVEV (reference sequence). This CDR3 is 15 amino acids long. In nucleotides, the CDR3 is TGTGCCAGCAGTTCTCCGGGACAGGCTGCCTACGAGCAGTACTTC. This gives the protein CASSSPGQAAYEQYF.

This clonotype has only a few counts. Written as DNA, the CDR3 is TGTGCCAGCGGGATAGCGGGAGGAGATTACGAGCAGTACTTC. As protein: CASGIAGGDYEQYF. This chain joins TRBV6-5 and TRBJ2-7; 10 nucleotides line up with TRBD2. The CDR3 consists of 14 residues. V gave up 8 bases and J gave up 4 bases; unmatched junction bases: 8. Germline-derived CDR1 and CDR2 are MNHEY and SVGAGI.

This clonotype has a handful of counts. The gene calls are TRBV3-1 and TRBJ1-1, with D uncertain. Germline loops: CDR1 LGHDT, CDR2 YNNKEL (reference sequence). The CDR3 is made up of 13 amino acids. V gave up 3 bases and J gave up 3 bases, with 8 bases separating them. The CDR3 here is CASSHGFDTEAFF. The CDR3 region has the DNA TGTGCCAGCAGCCATGGGTTTGACACTGAAGCTTTCTTT.

This clonotype was counted between two and nine times. The rearrangement uses TRBV20-1 and TRBJ2-5; D is undetermined. The ends were cut back, 5 bases at V and 5 bases at J, with 12 bases in the middle. The CDR3 runs 12 residues. Germline CDR1 reads DFQATT; CDR2 reads SNEGSKA (reference sequence). This CDR3 is CSARRLGETQYF. Written as DNA, the CDR3 is TGCAGTGCTCGCCGCTTGGGGGAGACCCAGTACTTC.

The chain couples TRBV5-1 to TRBJ2-3, with D hard to call. The CDR3 loop spans 15 amino acids. Germline V lookup: CDR1 SGHRS, CDR2 YFSETQ. Trimming removed 0 bases at V and 4 bases at J, with 12 bases between. In DNA, the CDR3 is TGCGCCAGCAGCTTGGGGGGATCGATAGCAGATACGCAGTATTTT. Translation: CASSLGGSIADTQYF.

CDR3 nucleotide sequence: TGCAGTGCCAGGGACTGGGGTATCACAGATACGCAGTATTTT. Amino acids: CSARDWGITDTQYF. The chain links TRBV20-1 to TRBJ2-3; D may be TRBD2 (6 bases). Germline V CDR1 and CDR2: DFQATT, SNEGSKA (reference sequence). V lost 6 bases, J lost 2 bases, and 15 bases lay in between. The CDR3 runs 14 residues.

This clonotype has a handful of counts. This chain joins TRBV28 and TRBJ2-1; D remains ambiguous. V lost 2 bases, J lost 2 bases, and 10 bases lay in between. CDR1 is MDHEN and CDR2 is SYDVKM in the germline V gene. The CDR3 covers 15 residues. The CDR3 nucleotides read TGTGCCAGCAGTTTAACGGCGGTAACCTACAATGAGCAGTTCTTC. This encodes CASSLTAVTYNEQFF. The full variable domain, rest sourced from reference TRBV28 and TRBJ2-1, is DVKVTQSSRYLVKRTGEKVFLECVQDMDHENMFWYRQDPGLGLRLIYFSYDVKMKEKGDIPEGYSVSREKKERFSLILESASTNQTSMYLCASSLTAVTYNEQFFGPGTRLTVL.

The rearrangement links TRBV7-8 to TRBJ2-1; D is unclear. Germline-derived CDR1 and CDR2 are SGHVS and FQNEAQ. This CDR3 contains 14 residues. Trimming removed 0 bases at V and 6 bases at J, with 9 bases between. The CDR3 nucleotides are TGTGCCAGCAGCTTAGCGTCCCGCGGCAATGAGCAGTTCTTC. Encoded protein: CASSLASRGNEQFF.

This clonotype was detected only a few times. This chain connects TRBV9 to TRBJ2-7; 9 bases align to TRBD1. Germline V gives CDR1 SGDLS, CDR2 YYNGEE. The CDR3 runs to 15 residues. The junction had 1 base not matched to a gene; V was cut back by 0 bases and J by 0 bases. CDR3 bases: TGTGCCAGCAGCGTAGGGACAGGGGCCTCCTACGAGCAGTACTTC. Amino acids: CASSVGTGASYEQYF. Based on the CDR3 plus reference TRBV9 and TRBJ2-7, the full variable domain is DSGVTQTPKHLITATGQRVTLRCSPRSGDLSVYWYQQSLDQGLQFLIQYYNGEERAKGNILERFSAQQFPDLHSELNLSSLELGDSALYFCASSVGTGASYEQYFGPGTRLTVT.

The chain joins TRBV4-2 to TRBJ2-1; 8 nucleotides line up with TRBD2. Germline V CDR1 and CDR2: LGHNA, YNFKEQ. The length of the CDR3 is 16 residues. J gave up 7 bases and V 0 bases, and 8 bases lay outside the gene matches. The CDR3 sequence: CASSQDLTGGRNEQFF. CDR3 DNA sequence: TGTGCCAGCAGCCAAGATCTGACGGGAGGGCGGAATGAGCAGTTCTTC.